One T cell receptor (beta chain) is described in this entry. No antigen is known for it. Unique molecular identifiers were built into the TCR beta cDNA libraries. Around 500,000 cDNA molecules came from around 1 to 9.1 million T cells. One entry per CDR3 protein results from TCRdb running MiXCR on the PCR reads. The repertoire includes approximately 630,000 distinct CDR3 sequences, roughly three fifths of them detected once, and 11% sits in the top ten. The sample is drawn from a study of post-analysis software for immune sequencing data. Study information: The study covered relapsing-remitting, secondary progressive and progressive-relapsing courses of multiple sclerosis. Whole-study results and caveats: Analysis by F measure revealed that same-batch samples clustered strongly together. There was significantly lower normalized Chao1 diversity in multiple sclerosis patients than in controls.

The TCR was taken from a girl under 10 years old with multiple sclerosis. Material: blood.

Here the CDR3 DNA reads TGTGCCAGTAGTGTTCCGGGACAGAAGACTGAAGCTTTCTTT. Amino acids: CASSVPGQKTEAFF. V is TRBV19 and J is TRBJ1-1; TRBD1 aligns across 7 bases. Trimming took 5 bases from V and 5 from J; bases not matched to a gene: 8. CDR1 is LNHDA, CDR2 SQIVND, per germline (reference sequence). The CDR3 sequence is 14 residues long.